A selection of T cell receptor beta chains follows, all from one sample in a study of blood T cell repertoires in COVID-19. Profiled with immunoSEQ multiplex PCR; TCRdb holds only in-frame clones, not every one. The profile shows under 70,000 clones, over 75% of them singletons. The specimen was peripheral blood. Receptors originate from a woman younger than 30 with acute or convalescent COVID-19. Both conserved end residues are part of each CDR3. The D gene is left open where the match is weak. Size tells how often a clone was seen (once, few, many) or the class of an expanded clone, and some rows leave it out.

TGTGCCAGTTCACCTGGCGGGGGGGCGAATACGCAGTATTTT | CASSPGGGANTQYF | TRBD2 | TRBJ2-3 | TRBV6-5 | once
TGTGCCAGCAGCTCCACACACCAAGGGGGCGTCTATGGCTACACCTTC | CASSSTHQGGVYGYTF | TRBD1 | TRBJ1-2 | TRBV7-9 | -
TGTGCCAGCAGTGGGGACACACGAGCTCCCATCCGCAATCAGCCCCAGCATTTT | CASSGDTRAPIRNQPQHF | - | TRBJ1-5 | TRBV2 | once
TGTGCCAGCAGTACCTACAGGTTCGGCAATGAGCAGTTCTTC | CASSTYRFGNEQFF | - | TRBJ2-1 | TRBV6-5 | -
TGTGCCAGCAGCTTCGGGGATACGCAGTATTTT | CASSFGDTQYF | - | TRBJ2-3 | TRBV13 | -
TGTGCCATCAGTGGGGGCGGGAGGGCCTTACTCACAGATACGCAGTATTTT | CAISGGGRALLTDTQYF | TRBD2 | TRBJ2-3 | TRBV10-3 | -
TGTGCCAGCAGCGCGTATAGCGGGAGGGCCTACAATGAGCAGTTCTTC | CASSAYSGRAYNEQFF | TRBD2 | TRBJ2-1 | TRBV7-2 | -
TGCGCCAGCAGCTTGGGTCAGGGGGCCTGGGGCTACACCTTC | CASSLGQGAWGYTF | TRBD1 | TRBJ1-2 | TRBV5-1 | -
TGCAGCGTGCGACAGGATACGTACAATGAGCAGTTCTTC | CSVRQDTYNEQFF | - | TRBJ2-1 | TRBV29-1 | -
TGTGCCAGCAGCCGACTAGACGCCGATGAGCAGTTCTTC | CASSRLDADEQFF | - | TRBJ2-1 | TRBV3-1/TRBV3-2 | -
TGCAGTGCTAGCGGGAACAATGAGCAGTTCTTC | CSASGNNEQFF | - | TRBJ2-1 | TRBV20-1 | -
TGCGCCAGCAGTCCAGGGGTCGATTCACCCCTCCACTTT | CASSPGVDSPLHF | - | TRBJ1-6 | TRBV5-1 | -
TGTGCCAGCAGCGTAGCAGGCGGGACTAGCACAGATACGCAGTATTTT | CASSVAGGTSTDTQYF | - | TRBJ2-3 | TRBV9 | -
TGCAGCGTTGAAACAGCGGTCAGGGGTTTCACTGAAGCTTTCTTT | CSVETAVRGFTEAFF | - | TRBJ1-1 | TRBV29-1 | -
TGTGCCAGCAGCCTCGAAGGACTAGGGGGGTACAATGAGCAGTTCTTC | CASSLEGLGGYNEQFF | - | TRBJ2-1 | TRBV7-6 | -
TGCGCCAGCGGAGCTGAGCAGTTCTTC | CASGAEQFF | - | TRBJ2-1 | TRBV10-2 | -
TGCGCCAGCAGCCAAGGAACACTAGGATGGAATGAGCAGTTCTTC | CASSQGTLGWNEQFF | - | TRBJ2-1 | TRBV4-1 | -
TGTGCCAGCAGCCAGTATAATTCACCCCTCCACTTT | CASSQYNSPLHF | - | TRBJ1-6 | TRBV6-5 | -
TGTGCCAGCAGCTTAATGCAGGGGGCGTACGAGCAGTACTTC | CASSLMQGAYEQYF | TRBD1 | TRBJ2-7 | TRBV7-2 | -
TGCGCCAGCAGCCACTCTAGCGGGAGGGCCGGGAATGAGCAGTTCTTC | CASSHSSGRAGNEQFF | TRBD2 | TRBJ2-1 | TRBV4-1 | -
TGTGCCAGCAGTGAAGGACAGGGGCCTAATTCACCCCTCCACTTT | CASSEGQGPNSPLHF | TRBD1 | TRBJ1-6 | TRBV2 | -
TGTGCCAGCAGCCATACAGGGGCTCAAGAGACCCAGTACTTC | CASSHTGAQETQYF | TRBD1 | TRBJ2-5 | TRBV9 | -
TGCGCCAGCAGCCCGGGGACTAGCGGGACCGGTGAGCAGTTCTTC | CASSPGTSGTGEQFF | TRBD2 | TRBJ2-1 | TRBV4-1 | -
TGTGCCACTTCGACAGGGTTAACCTTCTCTGGAAACACCATATATTTT | CATSTGLTFSGNTIYF | TRBD1 | TRBJ1-3 | TRBV19 | -
TGTGCCAGCAGCGGAACAGGGGGCGCCCTGGATGAGCAGTTCTTC | CASSGTGGALDEQFF | TRBD1 | TRBJ2-1 | TRBV7-2 | -
TGCGCCAGCAGCTTCACAGGGGGTTGGACTGAAGCTTTCTTT | CASSFTGGWTEAFF | TRBD1 | TRBJ1-1 | TRBV5-1 | once
TGTGCCAGCAGCTTTGATAGGCAGGGCGGCATCGGAGCTTTCTTT | CASSFDRQGGIGAFF | - | TRBJ1-1 | TRBV5-4 | -
TGTGCCAGCAGTGTACCAAGACAGCGCAATCAGCCCCAGCATTTT | CASSVPRQRNQPQHF | - | TRBJ1-5 | TRBV6-6 | -
TGTGCCAGCAGCCAAGATCCCACTAGCGCCCAGGAGACCCAGTACTTC | CASSQDPTSAQETQYF | TRBD2 | TRBJ2-5 | TRBV3-1/TRBV3-2 | -
TGTGCCAGCAGTAACGACAGGGGGTCGGTCGGGGAGCTGTTTTTT | CASSNDRGSVGELFF | TRBD1 | TRBJ2-2 | TRBV6-2/TRBV6-3 | once
TGTGCCAGCAGTTACTCTAGACAGACAAATAGCAATCAGCCCCAGCATTTT | CASSYSRQTNSNQPQHF | - | TRBJ1-5 | TRBV6-2/TRBV6-3 | -
TGTGCCACCAGTGAAGCCGGGACCTACAATGAGCAGTTCTTC | CATSEAGTYNEQFF | - | TRBJ2-1 | TRBV24-1 | -
TGCGCCAGCAGCCAAGAAGCCCCCGGGGGGGACTCCTACAATGAGCAGTTCTTC | CASSQEAPGGDSYNEQFF | TRBD2 | TRBJ2-1 | TRBV4-3 | -
TGTGCCGCTAGAAATACAGGGGGCAGGTATGGCTACACCTTC | CAARNTGGRYGYTF | TRBD1 | TRBJ1-2 | TRBV30 | -
TGTGCCAGCAGTTCCCTTGGGACAGGGGGCGAAAAACTGTTTTTT | CASSSLGTGGEKLFF | TRBD1 | TRBJ1-4 | TRBV6-5 | -
TGTGCCAGCAGGACGACAGGGGGCTCCTACAATGAGCAGTTCTTC | CASRTTGGSYNEQFF | TRBD1 | TRBJ2-1 | TRBV28 | -
TGCGCCAGCAGCTCGCAACCTCAGGGGGGACTGAACACCGGGGAGCTGTTTTTT | CASSSQPQGGLNTGELFF | - | TRBJ2-2 | TRBV5-1 | once
TGTGCCAGCAGTGAAGACAGGGCACCCTACGAGCAGTACTTC | CASSEDRAPYEQYF | - | TRBJ2-7 | TRBV2 | -
TGCGCCAGCAGCCCCACCGGGACAGCCATCTATGGCTACACCTTC | CASSPTGTAIYGYTF | TRBD1 | TRBJ1-2 | TRBV5-1 | -